The 8 T cell receptor beta chains presented below share a single source sample, sequenced in a study of blood T cell repertoires in COVID-19. The protocol was immunoSEQ multiplex PCR, while the TCRdb copy is restricted to in-frame clones and leaves out a portion. The sample has around 300,000 clones, about 89% seen once. The sequencing sample was made of PBMCs or T cells enriched from blood (not recorded which). These receptors were obtained from a woman under 30 who had recovered from COVID-19.

The chain couples TRBV7-9 to TRBJ2-3, with a weak D call TRBD2 (6 bases). CDR3 length: 15 amino acids. Trimming removed 1 base at V and 4 bases at J, with 12 bases between. The V gene's germline CDR1 is SEHNR and CDR2 FQNEAQ (reference sequence). The CDR3 reads CASSLGLASADTQYF. As DNA, the CDR3 is TGTGCCAGCAGCTTAGGGCTAGCGAGCGCAGATACGCAGTATTTT.

This clone was seen more than once but under ten times. As DNA, the CDR3 is TGTGCCAGCAGTGAAGAGTGGGCAGGGAATGGCTACACCTTC. Protein: CASSEEWAGNGYTF. The rearrangement uses TRBV2 and TRBJ1-2, with TRBD1 as a possible D gene (5 bases). Trimming took off 1 base at V and 6 bases at J, with 12 bases between the two ends. The CDR3 length is 14 residues. Germline values: CDR1 SNHLY, CDR2 FYNNEI.

The chain joins TRBV5-6 to TRBJ2-7, with 12 nucleotides matching TRBD1. From germline, CDR1 is SGHDT and CDR2 YYEEEE. The CDR3 runs to 14 residues. Unmatched junction bases numbered 4, after V lost 3 bases and J lost 6 bases. CDR3 nucleotide sequence: TGTGCCAGCAGCTGGGACAGGGGGCTTCGCGAGCAGTACTTC. It encodes CASSWDRGLREQYF.

This rearrangement joins TRBV24-1 to TRBJ2-5; the D gene is possibly TRBD2 (5 bases). The CDR3 consists of 16 residues. The germline V gene encodes CDR1 KGHDR and CDR2 SFDVKD. Between the trimmed V and J ends, which lost 1 base and 7 bases, there was a span of 18 bases. The DNA for the CDR3 is TGTGCCACCAGTGATTTTAGTCGGGGTGGAGCAGGGACCCAGTACTTC. Its translation is CATSDFSRGGAGTQYF.

V and J are TRBV18 and TRBJ1-6; D call uncertain. There are 14 residues in the CDR3. V lost 5 bases and J lost 8, with 13 bases in between. Germline assignment: CDR1 KGHSH and CDR2 LQKENI. The CDR3 bases are TGTGCCAGCTCAGCCAGTGGAGTCTATTCACCCCTCCACTTT. It codes for CASSASGVYSPLHF.

In this sample, this clone turned up a few times. This chain connects TRBV18 to TRBJ2-7, with D maybe TRBD1 (6 bases). The V end was cut by 5 bases, the J end by 1 base, with 15 bases between. The V gene's germline CDR1 is KGHSH and CDR2 LQKENI. The length of the CDR3 is 15 residues. As DNA, the CDR3 is TGTGCCAGCTCAGACGGACAGCCTAGGTCCTACGAGCAGTACTTC. The encoded protein is CASSDGQPRSYEQYF.

V usage is TRBV2 and J usage is TRBJ1-6; possible D gene TRBD1, 6 bases. Trimming took 5 bases from V and 3 from J, leaving 17 bases between them. Germline V lookup: CDR1 SNHLY, CDR2 FYNNEI. The length of the CDR3 is 17 residues. The CDR3 is CASSPPRTGIYNSPLHF. CDR3 nucleotides: TGTGCCAGCAGTCCCCCCCGAACAGGGATCTATAATTCACCCCTCCACTTT.

V and J are TRBV6-5 and TRBJ1-1, with 7 bases matching TRBD1. The germline V gene has CDR1 MNHEY and CDR2 SVGAGI. The CDR3 extends over 15 amino acids. V gave up 5 bases and J gave up 0 bases; unmatched junction bases: 6. For the CDR3, the DNA is TGTGCCAGCAGTCCCGCCGGGACAGTGAACACTGAAGCTTTCTTT. It is translated as CASSPAGTVNTEAFF.